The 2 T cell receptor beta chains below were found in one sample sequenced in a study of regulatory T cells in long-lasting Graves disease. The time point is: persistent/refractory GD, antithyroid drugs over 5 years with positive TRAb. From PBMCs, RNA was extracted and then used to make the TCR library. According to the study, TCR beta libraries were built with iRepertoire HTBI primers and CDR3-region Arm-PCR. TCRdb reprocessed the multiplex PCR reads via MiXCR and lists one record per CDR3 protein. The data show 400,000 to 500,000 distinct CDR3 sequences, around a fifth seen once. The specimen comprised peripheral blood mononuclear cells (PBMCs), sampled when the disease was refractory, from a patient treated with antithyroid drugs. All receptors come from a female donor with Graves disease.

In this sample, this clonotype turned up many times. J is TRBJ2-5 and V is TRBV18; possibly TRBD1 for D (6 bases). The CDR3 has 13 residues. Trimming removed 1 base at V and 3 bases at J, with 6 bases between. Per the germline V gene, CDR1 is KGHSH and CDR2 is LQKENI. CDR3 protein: CASSPRDKETQYF. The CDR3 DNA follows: TGTGCCAGCTCACCACGGGACAAAGAGACCCAGTACTTC.

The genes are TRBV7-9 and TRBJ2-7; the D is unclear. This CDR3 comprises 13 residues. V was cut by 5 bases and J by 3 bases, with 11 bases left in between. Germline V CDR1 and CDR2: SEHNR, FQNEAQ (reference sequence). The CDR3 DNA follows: TGTGCCAGCAGCCCTTTAAGCAGCTACGAGCAGTACTTC. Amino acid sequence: CASSPLSSYEQYF.